The entry that follows covers one TCR beta chain sequence. There is no known antigen for this receptor. One base away there is no much larger clone; base qualities are not given. The donors were healthy, HIV-negative adults who had no recently reported acute infections or vaccinations. All donors were Caucasian adults living in Nashville, Tennessee, USA. CD4+ T cells were enriched through magnetic negative selection, after which naive cells were positively selected on CD45RA and the remaining negative fraction served as the memory subset. Blood was collected by leukapheresis, and PBMCs were isolated by Ficoll-Histopaque density gradient centrifugation and then cryopreserved in liquid nitrogen vapor phase. Analytical flow cytometry was used to check the purity and quantity of each magnetically sorted T cell population. Genomic DNA was isolated from every sorted fraction and measured by UV absorbance on a Nanodrop 2000c.

The source of the sample is a study of shared clonotypes between healthy human individuals (dated by TCRdb to 2020 to 2022). Context from the whole study: The cohort included three men and a couple of women between 18 and 49 years of age. Different laboratories and diverse techniques were used to prepare libraries and sequence TCR repertoires, to increase sequencing depth and limit assay-specific biases. Per donor, three plates each were used for CD4 naive and CD4 memory, two for CD8 naive, and one for CD8 memory. The study deeply sequenced blood TCR repertoires of five healthy adults to estimate repertoire size and the extent of clonotype sharing between individuals. Leukapheresis yielded between about 0.94 and 8.9 billion PBMCs per donor.

What the study reported, not specific to this receptor: Higher generation probabilities were observed for clonotypes shared by all four sorted-subset donors than for non-shared clonotypes. When a handful of donors were compared, the shared fraction of clonotypes was about 5% for naive CD4, less than 4% for naive CD8, roughly 2.5% for memory CD4, and around 0.37% for memory CD8. The genetic and exposure-history diversity represented was limited by the small number of donors. Pairwise subsampling led to the expectation that sequencing depth would affect the degree of clonotype sharing among donors. Rarefaction of sorted-subset datasets indicated incomplete sequencing despite the large sequencing depth. Sampling was limited to blood, and TCR repertoires in tissue likely differ from TCR repertoires in blood. Estimated clonotype richness was generally larger for naive than for memory subsets.

Using the deep immunoSEQ assay, TCR CDR3 regions were amplified from genomic DNA by multiplex PCR. For each cell subset, the extracted genomic DNA was distributed evenly across all wells of several immunoSEQ 96-well plates, and each plate served as one replicate. Each replicate PCR for sorted subsets received about 200 ng genomic DNA, equal to around 32,000 T cell genomes. The purified libraries were quantified using a Qubit 3.0 fluorometer, sized with a Bioanalyzer 2100, and then quantified again using the KAPA Library Quantification kit. A separate single-read 150-cycle Illumina NextSeq 550 flow cell was used to sequence each immunoSEQ 96-well plate. Per the authors' processing: The immunoSEQ output contained only junctional sequences without quality scores, so filtering could not match that applied to full-length reads. To assign V/J genes and CDR3, sequences were annotated against IMGT germline references using PyIR, a Python wrapper for IgBLAST v1.9. Reads were filtered out if the reads had weak V/J assignments (E-value above 1e-6), no CDR3, stop codons, out-of-frame junctions, or ambiguous translated residues. V3J clonotypes were defined by identical inferred V gene, J gene, and CDR3 amino acid sequence. Percentage overlap between repertoires was computed as shared unique clonotypes divided by the size of the smaller repertoire. Repertoire richness was assessed with RTK rarefaction, the Chao1 estimator, and Recon v2.1 estimates of unobserved clonotypes. Generation probabilities for all TCRbeta clonotypes obtained by the gDNA method from four donors were computed using OLGA. The clones in this table, taken by TCRdb from immuneACCESS, are in-frame only. Not every clone is retained; where verified, under half of the shortfall comes from an unresolved V gene, and the cause of the rest is unknown. From that table come the V and J calls and clone size; the DNA was used to work out D and trimming. Recorded for this sample are roughly 1.4 million clones; 98% of them occurred a single time. About 0.34% of the sample is taken by the ten largest.

This receptor was identified in a man aged 25-45 years in good health. Sample: naive CD4+ T cells sorted from blood. The cell subset or site label, read with the paper, signifies: CD45RA+ positively selected.

The DNA sequence is given as TGTGCCAGCAGGCGGATGGACAGGCCGATCGGTGGCTACACCTTC. It translates to CASRRMDRPIGGYTF. The sequence is built from TRBV28 and TRBJ1-2; 7 bases in between match TRBD1. The CDR3 covers 15 residues, taking in both the cysteine and the phenylalanine. Of the read, only the CDR3 DNA is kept; its 45 bases are in frame from base 1. After removal of 6 bases from V and 7 bases from J, the junction retains 14 bases not matched to a gene. The germline V gene provides CDR1 MDHEN and CDR2 SYDVKM.